Below are 5 T cell receptor beta chains sequenced from a single sample in a study of T cells in Graves' hyperthyroidism and ophthalmopathy. It was RNA transcripts that yielded the amplified TCR beta CDR3 regions. First-round RT-PCR targeting the TCR CDR3 was performed with the HTBI primer set. Via MiXCR, TCRdb re-called the multiplex PCR reads, giving one row per CDR3 protein. The sample lists around 360,000 distinct CDR3 sequences, roughly 15% seen once, with approximately 19% in the top ten. Sequencing used blood. These receptors were obtained from a woman aged 60-70 years with Graves' ophthalmopathy.

This clonotype was picked up many times. This chain connects TRBV30 to TRBJ1-4; D uncertain. Germline-derived CDR1 and CDR2 are GTSNPN and SVGIG (reference sequence). Trimming shortened V by 0 bases and J by 8 bases, and 10 bases separated the two germline ends. The CDR3 extends over 13 amino acids. For the CDR3, the DNA is TGTGCCTGGAGTGTAAATCGGGGAGAAAAACTGTTTTTT. Translated: CAWSVNRGEKLFF.

A single count supports this clonotype. Just one base apart from a much larger clone, this may be a read error. The chain employs TRBV10-1 and TRBJ1-5, with D perhaps matching TRBD1 (6 bases). CDR3 length equals 13 residues. The germline gives CDR1 WNHNN, CDR2 SYGVQD (reference sequence). Trimming stripped 6 bases from V and 5 bases from J, with 11 bases between. CDR3 coding DNA: TGCGCCAGCAGCGGGGACAAAGATCAGCCCCAGCATTTT. It yields the protein CASSGDKDQPQHF.

This clonotype was seen many times. The rearrangement uses TRBV2 and TRBJ2-7; D perhaps matches TRBD1 (6 bases). Germline V lookup: CDR1 SNHLY, CDR2 FYNNEI. There are 13 residues in the CDR3. Trimming took off 7 bases at V and 0 bases at J, with 10 bases between the two ends. The CDR3 nucleotides are TGTGCCAGCAACCGGGACAACTCCTACGAGCAGTACTTC. This codes for CASNRDNSYEQYF. Variable domain in full (rest from reference TRBV2 and TRBJ2-7): EPEVTQTPSHQVTQMGQEVILRCVPISNHLYFYWYRQILGQKVEFLVSFYNNEISEKSEIFDDQFSVERPDGSNFTLKIRSTKLEDSAMYFCASNRDNSYEQYFGPGTRLTVT.

This clonotype came up many times. CDR3 loop: CASSQGQPAKDIQYF. The CDR3 nucleotides read TGTGCCAGCAGCCAGGGACAGCCCGCGAAGGACATTCAGTACTTC. This rearrangement joins TRBV3-1 to TRBJ2-4; 7 bases are a match to TRBD1. The CDR3 is made up of 15 amino acids. The ends lost 3 bases at V and 8 bases at J; junction bases unmatched: 10. In germline, CDR1 is LGHDT, CDR2 YNNKEL (reference sequence).

This chain connects TRBV4-1 to TRBJ1-1; no reliable D call. Germline CDR1 MGHRA, CDR2 YSYEKL. This CDR3 comprises 14 residues. Trimming took off 2 bases at V and 4 bases at J, with 11 bases between the two ends. The CDR3, as DNA: TGCGCCAGCAGCCAACAAGGAATTTTCACTGAAGCTTTCTTT. It yields the protein CASSQQGIFTEAFF.